One sample yielded the 9 T cell receptor beta chains listed below, sequenced in a study of T-cell reconstitution after alpha-beta-depleted transplantation in children. It was with unique molecular identifiers that the TCRbeta library was prepared. TCRdb re-derived calls from the PCR reads in MiXCR, one entry per CDR3 protein. The table lists about half a million distinct CDR3 sequences, 12% of them singletons. Sample: PBMCs from the stem cell graft donor, taken from the stem cell graft. Receptors originate from a human donor who donated a stem cell graft to a child with combined immunodeficiency.

The CDR3 DNA is TGTGCCAGCAGTGAGAAAAATGGGAGCGGGACAGGCGCCTACGAGCAGTACTTC. As protein: CASSEKNGSGTGAYEQYF. The chain employs TRBV25-1 and TRBJ2-7; possible D gene TRBD1, 8 bases. Trimming took off 3 bases at V and 2 bases at J, with 23 bases between the two ends. Looked up from germline, CDR1 is MGHDK and CDR2 is SYGVNS. This CDR3 contains 18 residues.

This clonotype was observed a handful of times. The chain uses TRBV27 and TRBJ1-6; D is possibly TRBD1 (5 bases). Per germline, CDR1 MNHEY and CDR2 SMNVEV (reference sequence). Deletions cut 3 bases from V and 6 bases from J, with 18 bases between. The CDR3 has 17 amino acids. CDR3 loop: CASSFVYRTKLNSPLHF. The CDR3 DNA reads as TGTGCCAGCAGTTTCGTGTATCGGACAAAGCTTAATTCACCCCTCCACTTT.

This clonotype was picked up a small number of times. This chain connects TRBV5-4 to TRBJ2-3; D may be TRBD1 or TRBD2 (5 bases each). The CDR3 has 14 amino acids. Germline-derived CDR1 and CDR2 are SGHNT and YYREEE (reference sequence). The V end lost 1 base, the J end lost 8 bases, and 14 bases lay between the germline ends. The CDR3 bases are TGTGCCAGCAGCTTGCAACAGGCCGGGGTTACGCAGTATTTT. Amino acids: CASSLQQAGVTQYF.

This clonotype came up many times. This chain connects TRBV7-2 to TRBJ2-3, with 7 positions matching TRBD1. The CDR3 runs to 15 residues. The ends lost 2 bases at V and 2 bases at J; junction bases unmatched: 4. The V gene's germline CDR1 is SGHTA and CDR2 FQGNSA. The CDR3 loop is CASSLRGQTTDTQYF. The CDR3 nucleotides are TGTGCCAGCAGCTTAAGGGGGCAGACCACAGATACGCAGTATTTT.

This clonotype was seen ten or more times. The V gene is TRBV12-3 or TRBV12-4, the J gene TRBJ2-3, with TRBD2 identical over 11 bases. With V trimmed by 6 bases and J by 4 bases, 6 bases remained unmatched. The CDR3 has 15 residues. The CDR3 DNA sequence: TGTGCCAGCAGAGAGACTAGCGGGATTGCAGATACGCAGTATTTT. Translating it yields CASRETSGIADTQYF.

This clonotype showed up many times. This chain uses TRBV27 with TRBJ1-1, with a tentative D call TRBD1 (6 bases). From germline, CDR1 is MNHEY and CDR2 SMNVEV (reference sequence). The CDR3 consists of 12 residues. V gave up 7 bases and J gave up 3 bases, with 9 bases separating them. Here the CDR3 DNA reads TGTGCCAGCAAAGGGGGTCACACTGAAGCTTTCTTT. Translating gives CASKGGHTEAFF.

The chain uses TRBV15 and TRBJ2-2; D call uncertain. V was pared by 2 bases and J by 4 bases, with 2 bases between. The length of the CDR3 is 12 residues. Germline V gene sequence: CDR1 LNHNV, CDR2 YYDKDF (reference sequence). CDR3 loop: CATSRSTGELFF. DNA of the CDR3: TGTGCCACCAGCAGATCCACCGGGGAGCTGTTTTTT.

This clonotype was counted only a few times. The V and J genes are TRBV12-3 or TRBV12-4 and TRBJ2-1; 7 positions match TRBD1. The trim removed 3 bases at V and 9 bases at J, leaving 5 bases unmatched. CDR3 length: 13 residues. The CDR3 region has the DNA TGTGCCAGCAGTTTTCTAGGGGGCTTTGAGCAGTTCTTC. Translated: CASSFLGGFEQFF.

The chain is built from TRBV7-8 and TRBJ1-1, with D perhaps matching TRBD1 (5 bases). Germline V gene data show CDR1 as SGHVS and CDR2 as FQNEAQ. V lost 6 bases and J lost 4, with 15 bases in between. The CDR3 runs 14 residues. In nucleotides, the CDR3 is TGTGCCAGCAGTTGGGACCGACGGGGCACTGAAGCTTTCTTT. It yields the protein CASSWDRRGTEAFF.